This T cell receptor (beta chain) was sequenced in a study of shared clonotypes between healthy human individuals. A note on this clone: What it recognizes is unknown.

General study results and limits: In the sorted subsets, rarefaction showed sequencing was incomplete despite large depth.

Nashville, Tennessee was home to all donors, each a Caucasian adult. Sorted-subset replicate PCR reactions were performed with around 200 ng DNA, corresponding to about 32,000 T cell genomes. Authors' analysis steps: ImmunoSEQ output lacked quality scores and full-length reads, limiting matched filtering. Some clones are missing from TCRdb's copy, which holds only in-frame ones; the method was immunoSEQ multiplex PCR. Clonal size and the V and J genes are those of that table, whereas D and trimming came from the DNA. Of 190,000 or so clones in the sample, 66% were seen once. The clonotype was recovered from a young man in good health. Sequences were obtained from memory CD4+ T cells sorted from blood. Subset of the sample: CD45RA-negative fraction.

The CDR3 region has the DNA TGTGCCAGCAGGGGTCAGGACAGAATTCGTGGCTACACCTTC. Amino acid sequence: CASRGQDRIRGYTF. The chain recombines TRBV6-6 with TRBJ1-2; tentative D call: TRBD1 (6 bases). Deletions cut 6 bases from V and 7 bases from J, with 18 bases between. The CDR3 runs 14 residues. The germline gives CDR1 MNHNY, CDR2 SVGAGI (reference sequence).